This T cell receptor (beta chain) emerged from a study of response to subunit inactivated influenza vaccine (dated by TCRdb to 2016 to 2018). As for the study more broadly: The study used deep quantitative T cell receptor repertoire profiling to track responses to a trivalent subunit inactivated influenza vaccine. Points the paper makes about the study in general: It was suggested by the authors that each seasonal influenza vaccination may recruit only a limited number of new T cells.

Concerning this clonotype itself: This clone's antigen is unknown. No much larger clonotype is one base removed from it; base qualities were not supplied.

Including cysteine and phenylalanine, the CDR3 has 18 amino acids. Left in the record is the CDR3 DNA by itself, 54 bases read in frame from the first base. CDR1 is given as SGHAT and CDR2 as FQDESV, both from the germline V gene (reference sequence). Trimming removed 1 base from V and 0 bases from J; the gene matches leave 10 bases unexplained. Libraries came from RT-PCR. These reads were obtained on an Illumina HiSeq 2500. Through fastp at Q25 and MiXCR, TCRdb rebuilt clones from the public reads, retaining in-frame beta chains. Every CDR3 protein is listed once, alongside the most common genes and DNA of its rows. This sample lists about 540,000 distinct CDR3 sequences; roughly 25% were detected once. Of the sample, 2.5% to 3% is held by the ten largest clones. The data also belong to a second study, concerning T cells expressing NK-cell markers. As that second study puts it: TCR beta cDNA libraries were made by 5'RACE template switching that added a universal primer site and unique molecular identifiers. In sorted CD3+CD56+NKG2C+, CD3+CD56+NKG2C- and CD3+CD56-NKG2C+ T-cell subsets from 8 or 9 donors, TCR beta-chain repertoires were profiled. Among the eight sequenced donors, only one was HCMV-seronegative, while the other seven were HCMV-seropositive. In several experiments an anti-gammadeltaTCR antibody was added to restrict sorting to alphabetaTCR-expressing T cells. For over five donors, the dominant CD3+CD56+NKG2C+ clonotypes were among the top 10 CD8+ clonotypes and accounted for roughly 1.0-7.5% of CD8+ T cells. Those dominant clonotypes were again the most abundant among CD3+CD56-NKG2C+ cells in a few donors, at roughly 25-65%. It remained unclear whether the expanded NKG2C-expressing T cell clones were specific for HCMV antigens. All eight donors whose samples were sequenced were randomly selected healthy volunteers, three of them men and five women. To determine HCMV serostatus, a commercial ELISA kit was used to detect HCMV-specific IgG in serum. Ficoll density gradient centrifugation was used to isolate peripheral blood mononuclear cells from blood. Magnetic immunoseparation with Miltenyi isolation kits was used to isolate CD4+ and CD8+ T cells from PBMC. Synthesis of cDNA was primed from the TCR beta constant segment and was followed by two consecutive PCR amplification steps. The libraries were sequenced on Illumina HiSeq 2000/2500, MiSeq or NextSeq, producing 2 x 150 bp reads. MIGEC was used to demultiplex reads and group reads by UMI, and MiTCR was used to assemble and quantify clonotypes. To remove erroneous sequences, TCR cDNA sequences were retained only when supported by two or more reads. The tcR package was used for downstream repertoire analysis, and clonotypes were matched across fractions by CDR3 nucleotide sequence plus V segment. VDJmatch was used to annotate antigen specificity against VDJdb, with one amino acid substitution in CDR3 permitted.

The chain joins TRBV11-1 to TRBJ1-2; 8 middle bases align to TRBD1. The sequencing here drew on CD4+ T cells sorted from PBMCs, taken 12 days after vaccination. This TCR came from a man aged 50 to 59 who received an inactivated influenza vaccine. Donor details come from another sample of the same person, matched by shared clones. CDR3 sequence: CASSLGRDRRSTNYGYTF. The DNA sequence is given as TGTGCCAGCAGCTTAGGGAGGGACAGGCGATCGACTAACTATGGCTACACCTTC.